Listed below are T cell receptor beta chains from one sample, sequenced in a study of shared clonotypes between healthy human individuals. Libraries were prepared by immunoSEQ multiplex PCR; TCRdb keeps only in-frame clonotypes and omits some of them. The sample has hundreds of thousands of clones; 80% to 95% are singletons. The sample taken for sequencing was naive CD8+ T cells sorted from blood. Every receptor here comes from a man under 40 in good health. Both conserved end residues are part of each CDR3. Each record gives: V gene, J gene, D gene, CDR3 protein. A D gene is named only where the DNA matches it firmly.

V gene: TRBV7-8
J gene: TRBJ2-2
D gene: NA
CDR3 protein: CASSLGWEFVNTGELFF

V gene: TRBV4-1
J gene: TRBJ1-4
D gene: NA
CDR3 protein: CASSPPGWEKLFF

V gene: TRBV28
J gene: TRBJ2-7
D gene: TRBD1
CDR3 protein: CASSSVRGHEQYF

V gene: TRBV21-1
J gene: TRBJ2-7
D gene: NA
CDR3 protein: CASSKGRHSSYEQYF

V gene: TRBV19
J gene: TRBJ2-1
D gene: TRBD1
CDR3 protein: CASSYRQGNEQFF

V gene: TRBV27
J gene: TRBJ2-7
D gene: NA
CDR3 protein: CASSLAGPAYEQYF

V gene: TRBV19
J gene: TRBJ2-2
D gene: TRBD1
CDR3 protein: CASINRGNTGELFF

V gene: TRBV10-1
J gene: TRBJ2-7
D gene: NA
CDR3 protein: CASSEKNSYEQYF

V gene: TRBV11-2
J gene: TRBJ1-1
D gene: NA
CDR3 protein: CASSPRGAQGTEAFF

V gene: TRBV29-1
J gene: TRBJ2-7
D gene: NA
CDR3 protein: CSVESSDYSYEQYF

V gene: TRBV10-3
J gene: TRBJ2-7
D gene: NA
CDR3 protein: CAISENGGEQYF

V gene: TRBV7-8
J gene: TRBJ1-1
D gene: NA
CDR3 protein: CASSNYREMNTEAFF

V gene: TRBV25-1
J gene: TRBJ2-1
D gene: NA
CDR3 protein: CASTVSSGDNEQFF

V gene: TRBV29-1
J gene: TRBJ2-2
D gene: TRBD2
CDR3 protein: CSTSTSGTGELFF

V gene: TRBV9
J gene: TRBJ2-1
D gene: NA
CDR3 protein: CASSVSDEQFF

V gene: TRBV9
J gene: TRBJ2-5
D gene: TRBD2
CDR3 protein: CASSALLGGAGEPQYF

V gene: TRBV2
J gene: TRBJ2-7
D gene: NA
CDR3 protein: CASTGHYGSYEQYF

V gene: TRBV27
J gene: TRBJ1-3
D gene: TRBD1
CDR3 protein: CASSRGQGAENTIYF

V gene: TRBV2
J gene: TRBJ2-4
D gene: TRBD2
CDR3 protein: CASSGLAETKRFENIQYF

V gene: TRBV10-3
J gene: TRBJ1-1
D gene: NA
CDR3 protein: CAISEGGPAFF

V gene: TRBV28
J gene: TRBJ2-7
D gene: NA
CDR3 protein: CASSPVGVVGEQYF

V gene: TRBV29-1
J gene: TRBJ2-2
D gene: TRBD2
CDR3 protein: CSVEIGLAGTTGELFF

V gene: TRBV4-1
J gene: TRBJ2-1
D gene: NA
CDR3 protein: CASSQVLGSYNEQFF

V gene: TRBV28
J gene: TRBJ2-7
D gene: NA
CDR3 protein: CASTETGSYEQYF

V gene: TRBV19
J gene: TRBJ2-1
D gene: NA
CDR3 protein: CASSSEGAEQFF

V gene: TRBV30
J gene: TRBJ1-1
D gene: NA
CDR3 protein: CAWSEVKNTLNTEAFF

V gene: TRBV11-2
J gene: TRBJ2-4
D gene: TRBD1
CDR3 protein: CASSRDRGQTKNIQYF

V gene: TRBV5-1
J gene: TRBJ2-3
D gene: TRBD2
CDR3 protein: CASSVPGTSGSQGTDTQYF

V gene: TRBV11-2
J gene: TRBJ2-7
D gene: NA
CDR3 protein: CASSPYLGVRLGDYEQYF

V gene: TRBV7-2
J gene: TRBJ2-1
D gene: TRBD2
CDR3 protein: CASSLGRGGRGSYNEQFF

V gene: TRBV7-6
J gene: TRBJ2-3
D gene: TRBD2
CDR3 protein: CASSLASGTTDTQYF

V gene: TRBV4-1
J gene: TRBJ2-7
D gene: TRBD1
CDR3 protein: CASSQEGPTGGYEQYF

V gene: TRBV4-1
J gene: TRBJ1-2
D gene: NA
CDR3 protein: CASSQVPGVGYGYTF

V gene: TRBV6-1
J gene: TRBJ2-1
D gene: TRBD2
CDR3 protein: CASSDLADHNEQFF

V gene: TRBV7-9
J gene: TRBJ1-1
D gene: NA
CDR3 protein: CASSRSGTEAFF

V gene: TRBV14
J gene: TRBJ2-7
D gene: NA
CDR3 protein: CASSQDQGSYEQYF

V gene: TRBV6-5
J gene: TRBJ1-2
D gene: NA
CDR3 protein: CASRTGNYGYTF

V gene: TRBV4-1
J gene: TRBJ1-1
D gene: NA
CDR3 protein: CASSQETAMNTEAFF

V gene: TRBV27
J gene: TRBJ2-7
D gene: NA
CDR3 protein: CASSFQRAYEQYF

V gene: TRBV7-8
J gene: TRBJ2-7
D gene: TRBD1
CDR3 protein: CASSLTGQGTYEQYF

V gene: TRBV28
J gene: TRBJ2-7
D gene: TRBD2
CDR3 protein: CASRAPRNSGMDEQYF